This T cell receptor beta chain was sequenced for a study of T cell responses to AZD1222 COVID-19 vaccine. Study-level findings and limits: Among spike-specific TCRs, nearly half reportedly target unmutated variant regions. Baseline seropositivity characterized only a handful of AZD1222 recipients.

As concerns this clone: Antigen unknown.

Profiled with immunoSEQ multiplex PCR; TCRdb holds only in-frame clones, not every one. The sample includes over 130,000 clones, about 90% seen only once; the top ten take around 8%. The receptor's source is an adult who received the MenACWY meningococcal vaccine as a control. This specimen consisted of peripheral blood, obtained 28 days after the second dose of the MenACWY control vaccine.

CDR3 amino acids: CASSLGGIYGYTF. CDR3 nucleotide sequence: TGTGCCAGCAGTTTAGGGGGTATCTATGGCTACACCTTC. The rearrangement links TRBV12-3 or TRBV12-4 to TRBJ1-2; D gene unclear. The CDR3 is made up of 13 amino acids. Deletions cut 1 base from V and 4 bases from J, with 7 bases between.